This is a list of T cell receptor beta chains from one sample in a study of CD8 T cells in ankylosing spondylitis. TCRdb passed the 5' RACE reads through MiXCR, listing each CDR3 protein once. The profile shows approximately 350,000 distinct CDR3 sequences, approximately 20% of them singletons. The sequenced material came from blood, either unsorted or a sorted T cell fraction (not recorded which). These receptors were collected from a male donor with ankylosing spondylitis or in good health (not recorded which). Each CDR3 is given with its conserved first and last residue. A D gene is named only where the DNA matches it firmly. The listing skips clone size in some rows; elsewhere it reads once, few, many or a size class.

>TRBJ2-5|TRBV12-3/TRBV12-4|.|few
TGTGCCAGCAGTTTAGTAAGGGTAGAGACCCAGTACTTC
CASSLVRVETQYF
>TRBJ2-3|TRBV27|TRBD2|few
TGTGCCAGCAGTCCAACTAGCGGGGGGGCTGTAGATACGCAGTATTTT
CASSPTSGGAVDTQYF
>TRBJ2-1|TRBV29-1|.|.
TGCAGTCCCACAAGGGCCGTCTACAATGAGCAGTTCTTC
CSPTRAVYNEQFF
>TRBJ1-1|TRBV10-3|TRBD1|.
TGTGCCATCAGTGAGGGGACAGGGATGAACACTGAAGCTTTCTTT
CAISEGTGMNTEAFF
>TRBJ2-7|TRBV12-3/TRBV12-4|.|few
TGTGCCAGCACCCACGAGGGATTGGGACACGAGCAGTACTTC
CASTHEGLGHEQYF
>TRBJ2-3|TRBV10-2|.|few
TGCGCCAGCAGTGAGTCAATGGGGGGCGGAAAAACAGATACGCAGTATTTT
CASSESMGGGKTDTQYF
>TRBJ2-3|TRBV9|TRBD2|.
TGTGCCAGCAGCGTATTCTGGGAGGGAAAACAAAGCACAGATACGCAGTATTTT
CASSVFWEGKQSTDTQYF
>TRBJ2-7|TRBV20-1|TRBD1|.
TGCAGTGCTACGGACAGGGTCCCCTACGAGCAGTACTTC
CSATDRVPYEQYF
>TRBJ2-3|TRBV12-3/TRBV12-4|TRBD2|.
TGTGCCAGCGGGGAGGGAGAAGCAGATACGCAGTATTTT
CASGEGEADTQYF
>TRBJ1-4|TRBV12-3/TRBV12-4|.|few
TGTGCCAGCACTCCAGGGGTCTGGGAAAAACTGTTTTTT
CASTPGVWEKLFF